This note documents a single T cell receptor beta chain sequence. TCRdb re-analysed the reads in MiXCR, keeping a single row per CDR3 protein. The table shows about 530,000 distinct CDR3 sequences, with about 26% occurring only once. The data belong to a study of T cell repertoires in cytomegalovirus infection. The V end lost 3 bases, the J end lost 0 bases, and 8 bases lay between the germline ends. The CDR3 is 14 residues long. Germline CDR1 reads SNHLY; CDR2 reads FYNNEI. This TCR was recovered from a human donor in good health (CMV status not recorded). Some clones in this sample may be carry-over from other donors' samples. J is TRBJ1-2 and V is TRBV2; D unresolved. The sample was PBMCs. CDR3 residues: CASSDQATNYGYTF. DNA of the CDR3: TGTGCCAGCAGTGATCAGGCCACTAACTATGGCTACACCTTC. The variable domain in full, completed from reference TRBV2 and TRBJ1-2, reads EPEVTQTPSHQVTQMGQEVILRCVPISNHLYFYWYRQILGQKVEFLVSFYNNEISEKSEIFDDQFSVERPDGSNFTLKIRSTKLEDSAMYFCASSDQATNYGYTFGSGTRLTVV.